These 8 T cell receptor beta chains were sequenced from one sample in a study of cytomegalovirus exposure and HLA in healthy donors. The PCR used 60 Vbeta and 13 Jbeta primers. TCRdb keeps only in-frame clones here, not all; method: immunoSEQ multiplex PCR. The repertoire includes around 67,000 clones, approximately 81% of them detected once, and nearly 7.5% sits in the top ten. The specimen was PBMCs. All receptors derive from a woman aged 25 to 45 in good health and CMV-seropositive.

This clone was recorded a few times. The CDR3, as DNA: TGTGCCAGCAGTTTTGGACAGGGGGCCACTGAAGCTTTCTTT. Translation: CASSFGQGATEAFF. This rearrangement joins TRBV6-5 to TRBJ1-1, with 11 bases identical to TRBD1. CDR3 length: 14 residues. Germline values: CDR1 MNHEY, CDR2 SVGAGI. V was pared by 4 bases and J by 4 bases, with 2 bases of the junction left unmatched.

This chain's CDR3 is CASSQVSQAGTVYNEQFF. CDR3 coding DNA: TGTGCCAGCAGCCAAGTCTCTCAAGCCGGGACAGTATACAATGAGCAGTTCTTC. The chain links TRBV4-2 to TRBJ2-1; 7 bases are shared with TRBD1. CDR3 length: 18 amino acids. The germline CDR1 and CDR2 sequences are LGHNA and YNFKEQ. With 1 base clipped from V and 4 bases from J, the junction kept 13 bases outside the gene matches.

This clone has just one count. The rearrangement joins TRBV29-1 to TRBJ2-4, with 11 bases identical to TRBD2. Trimming removed 7 bases from V and 6 bases from J; junction bases left unmatched: 5. CDR3 size: 13 residues. The germline CDR1 and CDR2 sequences are SQVTM and ANQGSEA. The CDR3 region is CSAETSGINIQYF. CDR3 nucleotides: TGCAGCGCTGAGACTAGCGGGATAAACATTCAGTACTTC.

The chain has TRBV28 and TRBJ2-1; D might be TRBD2 (6 bases). Germline V gives CDR1 MDHEN, CDR2 SYDVKM. Deletions cut 8 bases from V and 10 bases from J, with 18 bases between. This CDR3 is built from 13 residues. As DNA, the CDR3 is TGTGCCAGCGACTGGCGGGCGGGGCAAGAGCAGTTCTTC. Amino acids: CASDWRAGQEQFF.

The chain carries TRBV7-9 and TRBJ2-3; 7 nucleotides match TRBD2. V was pared by 3 bases and J by 4 bases, with 13 bases of the junction left unmatched. CDR1 is SEHNR, CDR2 FQNEAQ, per germline (reference sequence). This CDR3 contains 17 residues. CDR3 region: CASSLGEWRENADTQYF. For the CDR3, the DNA is TGTGCCAGCAGCTTGGGTGAATGGCGGGAGAATGCAGATACGCAGTATTTT.

This sequence joins TRBV14 and TRBJ2-7; 13 bases map to TRBD2. The J segment lost 2 bases and the V segment lost 0 bases, leaving 1 base of the junction unmatched. The germline CDR1 and CDR2 sequences are SGHDN and FVKESK. This CDR3 region has 16 residues. The CDR3 nucleotides are TGTGCCAGCAGCCAAGATGGACTAGCGGGAGCCTACGAGCAGTACTTC. Encoded protein: CASSQDGLAGAYEQYF. Variable domain in full (rest from reference TRBV14 and TRBJ2-7): EAGVTQFPSHSVIEKGQTVTLRCDPISGHDNLYWYRRVMGKEIKFLLHFVKESKQDESGMPNNRFLAERTGGTYSTLKVQPAELEDSGVYFCASSQDGLAGAYEQYFGPGTRLTVT.

The V gene is TRBV6-5, the J gene TRBJ2-4; TRBD2 matches 13 bases. The CDR3 spans 15 residues. Per germline, CDR1 MNHEY and CDR2 SVGAGI. V gave up 7 bases and J gave up 6 bases; unmatched junction bases: 6. The CDR3 loop is CASTLLAGGANIQYF. The CDR3, as DNA: TGTGCCAGCACCCTACTAGCGGGAGGGGCAAACATTCAGTACTTC.

The chain couples TRBV28 to TRBJ1-1; weak D call: TRBD1 (6 bases). The V end was cut by 7 bases, the J end by 0 bases, with 15 bases between. This CDR3 is 15 amino acids long. Germline V gene sequence: CDR1 MDHEN, CDR2 SYDVKM. CDR3 bases: TGTGCCAGCACGCGACAGGCTCTGATGAACACTGAAGCTTTCTTT. Translating it yields CASTRQALMNTEAFF.